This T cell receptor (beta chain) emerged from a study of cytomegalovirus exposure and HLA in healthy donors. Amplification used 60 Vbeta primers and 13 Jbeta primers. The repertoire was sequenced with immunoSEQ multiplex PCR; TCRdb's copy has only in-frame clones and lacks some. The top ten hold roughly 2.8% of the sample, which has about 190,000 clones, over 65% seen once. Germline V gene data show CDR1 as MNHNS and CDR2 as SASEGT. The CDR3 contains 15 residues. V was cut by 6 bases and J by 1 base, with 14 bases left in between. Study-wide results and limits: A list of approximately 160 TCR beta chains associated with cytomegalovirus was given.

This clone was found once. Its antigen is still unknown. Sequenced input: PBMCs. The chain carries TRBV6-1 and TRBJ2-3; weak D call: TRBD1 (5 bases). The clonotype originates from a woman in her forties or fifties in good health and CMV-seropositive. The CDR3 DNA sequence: TGTGCCAGCAGCCAGTTAGGGGCCCGCACAGATACGCAGTATTTT. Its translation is CASSQLGARTDTQYF.